This T cell receptor (beta chain) was profiled in a study of T cell responses to AZD1222 COVID-19 vaccine. As for this clone: Its antigen remains unidentified.

Study-wide results and limits: The study sampled repertoires only after the peak T cell response.

The CDR3 is 12 residues long. Germline assignment: CDR1 SGHVS and CDR2 FNYEAQ. Trimming removed 2 bases from V and 8 bases from J; junction bases left unmatched: 2. The table came from immunoSEQ multiplex PCR; TCRdb's copy has only in-frame clones and leaves some out. The table includes around 130,000 clones, just over 85% detected once. This sample comprised peripheral blood, obtained on day 0 of AZD1222 vaccination. The V and J genes are TRBV7-6 and TRBJ1-2; 7 positions match TRBD1. This TCR was sampled from an adult in good health. The CDR3, as DNA: TGTGCCAGCAGCTTAAGGGGGCACGGCTACACCTTC. It yields the protein CASSLRGHGYTF.